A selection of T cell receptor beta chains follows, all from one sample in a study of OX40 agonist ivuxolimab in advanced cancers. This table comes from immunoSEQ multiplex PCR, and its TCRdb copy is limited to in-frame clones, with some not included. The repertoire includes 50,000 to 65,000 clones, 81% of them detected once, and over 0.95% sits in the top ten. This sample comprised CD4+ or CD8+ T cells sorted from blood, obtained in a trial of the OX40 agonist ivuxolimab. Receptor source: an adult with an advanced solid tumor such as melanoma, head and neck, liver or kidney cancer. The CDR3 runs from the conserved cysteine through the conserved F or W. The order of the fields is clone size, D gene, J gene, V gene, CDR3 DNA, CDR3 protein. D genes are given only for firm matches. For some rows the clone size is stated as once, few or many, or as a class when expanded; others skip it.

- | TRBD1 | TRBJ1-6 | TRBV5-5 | TGTGCCAGCAGCCCCGGGGACAGGGGATCAGGGTCACCCCTCCACTTT | CASSPGDRGSGSPLHF
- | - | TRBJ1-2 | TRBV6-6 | TGTGCCAGCACCGAGGGTGGTAGGGATGGCTACACCTTC | CASTEGGRDGYTF
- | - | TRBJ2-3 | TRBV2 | TGTGCCAGCAGTCTTACTAGGACAGATACGCAGTATTTT | CASSLTRTDTQYF
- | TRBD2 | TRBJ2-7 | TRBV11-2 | TGTGCCAGCAGCTTAACTAGCGGGCGCTCCTACGAGCAGTACTTC | CASSLTSGRSYEQYF
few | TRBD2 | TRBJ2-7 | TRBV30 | TGTGCCGGGCGGGGGGTCTACGAGCAGTACTTC | CAGRGVYEQYF
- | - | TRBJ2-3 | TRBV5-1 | TGCGCCAGCAGCTTAGGCCAGCTCACAGATACGCAGTATTTT | CASSLGQLTDTQYF
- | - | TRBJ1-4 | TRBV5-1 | TGCGCCAGCAGGCCCCAGACAACTAATGAAAAACTGTTTTTT | CASRPQTTNEKLFF
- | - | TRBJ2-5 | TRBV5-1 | TGCGCCAGCAGCTTGCAGCCTCAAGAGACCCAGTACTTC | CASSLQPQETQYF
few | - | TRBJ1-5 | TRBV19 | TGTGCCAGTAGAGGGTCCGGGCATCAGCCCCAGCATTTT | CASRGSGHQPQHF
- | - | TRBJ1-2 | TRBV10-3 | TGTGCCATCAACGGGGCAGGGCGGTATGGCTACACCTTC | CAINGAGRYGYTF
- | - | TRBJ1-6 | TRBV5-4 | TGTGCCAGCAGCTTGGGGGGAGGTAATTCACCCCTCCACTTT | CASSLGGGNSPLHF
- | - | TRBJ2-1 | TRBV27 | TGTGCCAGCAGTTTATCGGGGACCTACAATGAGCAGTTCTTC | CASSLSGTYNEQFF
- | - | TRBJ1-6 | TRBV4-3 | TGCGCCAGCAGCCGTGAGGGGAACCAATCACCCCTCCACTTT | CASSREGNQSPLHF
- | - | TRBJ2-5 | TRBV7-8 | TGTGCCAGCAGCCTAATAGGAGGTCAGGAGACCCAGTACTTC | CASSLIGGQETQYF
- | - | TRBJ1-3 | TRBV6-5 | TGTGCCAGCAGCCGCCTCGCGCCTGGAAACACCATATATTTT | CASSRLAPGNTIYF
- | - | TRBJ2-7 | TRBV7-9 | TGTGCCAGCAGCTCCCTCCTTAGGGGTCCCTACGAGCAGTACTTC | CASSSLLRGPYEQYF
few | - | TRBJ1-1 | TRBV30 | TGTGCCTGGGAAGGGGCCTTTAACACTGAAGCTTTCTTT | CAWEGAFNTEAFF
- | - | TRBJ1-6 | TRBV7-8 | TGTGCCAGCAGCTTAAGAGAAGAACTATATTCACCCCTCCACTTT | CASSLREELYSPLHF
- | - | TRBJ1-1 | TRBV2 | TGTGCCAGCAGTGAAGCGCTTCAGGGGATCACTGAAGCTTTCTTT | CASSEALQGITEAFF
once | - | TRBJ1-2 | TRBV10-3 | TGTGCCATCAGTGAGGGGGGGCCTAACTATGGCTACACCTTC | CAISEGGPNYGYTF
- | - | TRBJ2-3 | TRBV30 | TGTGCCTGGAGCCCGGGGGCCAGGGATACGCAGTATTTT | CAWSPGARDTQYF
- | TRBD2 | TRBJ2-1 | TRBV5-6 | TGTGCCAGCAGCTTGGACGGGAGGCCATACAATGAGCAGTTCTTC | CASSLDGRPYNEQFF
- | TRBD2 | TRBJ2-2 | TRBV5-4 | TGTGCCAGCAGCTTGGGGACTAGCGGGGGGGCGTACACCGGGGAGCTGTTTTTT | CASSLGTSGGAYTGELFF
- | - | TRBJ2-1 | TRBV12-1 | TGTGCCAGCAGCTTTACGGCCATGGAGTTCTTC | CASSFTAMEFF
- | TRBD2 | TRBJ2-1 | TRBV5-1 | TGCGCCAGCAGCCCGGACGGGGGGAATGAGCAGTTCTTC | CASSPDGGNEQFF
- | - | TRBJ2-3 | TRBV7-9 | TGTGCCAGCAGCTTAGCGGGGGCGTGGGATACGCAGTATTTT | CASSLAGAWDTQYF
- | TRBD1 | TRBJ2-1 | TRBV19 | TGTGCCAGTAGTACTCTGACAGGGGATCGAGGTGAGCAGTTCTTC | CASSTLTGDRGEQFF
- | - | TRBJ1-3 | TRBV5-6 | TGTGCCAGCAGCTCCCTGGACACCTCTCAGAACACCATATATTTT | CASSSLDTSQNTIYF
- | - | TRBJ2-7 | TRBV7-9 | TGTGCCAGCAGCTCCCCCTCCGGGGTATGGGGTTACGAGCAGTACTTC | CASSSPSGVWGYEQYF
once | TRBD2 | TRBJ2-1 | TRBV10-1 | TGCGCCATCTACTCTAGCGGGGGGTGGAATGAGCAGTTCTTC | CAIYSSGGWNEQFF
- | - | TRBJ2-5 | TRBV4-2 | TGTGCCAGCAGCCCTACCGGGGGACAAGAGACCCAGTACTTC | CASSPTGGQETQYF
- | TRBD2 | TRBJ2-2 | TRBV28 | TGTGCCAGCACCGTGGGAGGGGTCGGCACCGGGGAGCTGTTTTTT | CASTVGGVGTGELFF
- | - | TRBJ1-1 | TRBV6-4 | TGTGCCAGCAGTGACTCGACGGGGATGAAAGCTTTCTTT | CASSDSTGMKAFF
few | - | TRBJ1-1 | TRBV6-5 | TGTGCCAGCAGGGGGATTAACACTGAAGCTTTCTTT | CASRGINTEAFF